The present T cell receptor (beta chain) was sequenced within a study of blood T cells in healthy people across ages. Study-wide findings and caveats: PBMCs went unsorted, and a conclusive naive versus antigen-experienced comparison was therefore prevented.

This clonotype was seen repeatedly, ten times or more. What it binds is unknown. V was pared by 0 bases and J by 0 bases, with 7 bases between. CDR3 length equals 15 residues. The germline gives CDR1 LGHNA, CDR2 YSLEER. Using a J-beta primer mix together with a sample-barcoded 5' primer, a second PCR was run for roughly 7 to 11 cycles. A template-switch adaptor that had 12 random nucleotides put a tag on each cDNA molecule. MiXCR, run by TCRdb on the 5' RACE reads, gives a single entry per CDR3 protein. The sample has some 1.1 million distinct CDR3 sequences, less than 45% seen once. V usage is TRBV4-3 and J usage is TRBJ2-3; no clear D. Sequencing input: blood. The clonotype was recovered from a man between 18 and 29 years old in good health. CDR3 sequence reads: CASSQDYLSTDTQYF. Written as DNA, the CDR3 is TGCGCCAGCAGCCAAGATTACCTGAGCACAGATACGCAGTATTTT.